The rows below give T cell receptor beta chains drawn from one sample of a study of technical replicates of blood from four donors. Libraries were prepared by immunoSEQ multiplex PCR; TCRdb keeps only in-frame clonotypes and omits some of them. The sample yields around 89,000 clones, 94% seen once. The sample comprised T cells isolated from PBMCs. Receptor source: a human donor in good health. Each CDR3 is given with its conserved first and last residue. A D gene is named only where the DNA matches it firmly.

V gene: TRBV30; J gene: TRBJ2-7; CDR3 length: 13; D gene: TRBD1; CDR3 protein: CAWVRGRLNEQYF; CDR3 DNA: TGTGCCTGGGTAAGGGGGCGTTTGAACGAGCAGTACTTC
V gene: TRBV5-1; J gene: TRBJ1-2; CDR3 length: 14; D gene: TRBD1; CDR3 protein: CASSKDRGNYGYTF; CDR3 DNA: TGCGCCAGCAGCAAGGACAGGGGTAACTATGGCTACACCTTC
V gene: TRBV5-4; J gene: TRBJ2-7; CDR3 length: 12; D gene: -; CDR3 protein: CASSSQSYEQYF; CDR3 DNA: TGTGCCAGCAGCTCCCAGTCCTACGAGCAGTACTTC
V gene: TRBV30; J gene: TRBJ2-5; CDR3 length: 14; D gene: -; CDR3 protein: CAWSLSWYRETQYF; CDR3 DNA: TGTGCCTGGAGTCTTTCTTGGTATCGGGAGACCCAGTACTTC
V gene: TRBV19; J gene: TRBJ1-1; CDR3 length: 13; D gene: TRBD1; CDR3 protein: CAVLGQGNTEAFF; CDR3 DNA: TGTGCCGTCTTGGGACAGGGGAACACTGAAGCTTTCTTT
V gene: TRBV14; J gene: TRBJ1-1; CDR3 length: 16; D gene: -; CDR3 protein: CASSQVAVRLNTEAFF; CDR3 DNA: TGTGCCAGCAGCCAAGTCGCAGTCAGATTGAACACTGAAGCTTTCTTT
V gene: TRBV28; J gene: TRBJ1-1; CDR3 length: 15; D gene: -; CDR3 protein: CASSARLGGPLGAFF; CDR3 DNA: TGTGCCAGCAGTGCCCGCCTGGGGGGGCCCTTGGGAGCTTTCTTT
V gene: TRBV7-2; J gene: TRBJ2-7; CDR3 length: 18; D gene: TRBD2; CDR3 protein: CASSLGSSGGIISYEQYF; CDR3 DNA: TGTGCCAGCAGCTTAGGTTCTAGCGGGGGTATAATCTCCTACGAGCAGTACTTC
V gene: TRBV29-1; J gene: TRBJ2-7; CDR3 length: 13; D gene: -; CDR3 protein: CSVGKKRSYEQYF; CDR3 DNA: TGCAGCGTTGGGAAAAAGCGGTCCTACGAGCAGTACTTC
V gene: TRBV7-9; J gene: TRBJ2-5; CDR3 length: 15; D gene: -; CDR3 protein: CASSAGAIGRETQYF; CDR3 DNA: TGTGCCAGCAGCGCAGGCGCCATAGGTCGGGAGACCCAGTACTTC
V gene: TRBV11-3; J gene: TRBJ1-2; CDR3 length: 15; D gene: -; CDR3 protein: CASSDPERANYGYTF; CDR3 DNA: TGTGCCAGCAGCGACCCGGAGAGGGCTAACTATGGCTACACCTTC
V gene: TRBV4-1; J gene: TRBJ2-3; CDR3 length: 19; D gene: TRBD2; CDR3 protein: CASSQVGLAGGPEKDTQYF; CDR3 DNA: TGCGCCAGCAGCCAAGTCGGGCTAGCGGGAGGGCCGGAGAAAGATACGCAGTATTTT
V gene: TRBV11-2; J gene: TRBJ2-3; CDR3 length: 17; D gene: TRBD2; CDR3 protein: CASSPIEASGTTDTQYF; CDR3 DNA: TGTGCCAGCAGCCCCATTGAGGCTAGCGGGACCACAGATACGCAGTATTTT
V gene: TRBV4-1; J gene: TRBJ1-1; CDR3 length: 15; D gene: -; CDR3 protein: CASSQAGRGNTEAFF; CDR3 DNA: TGCGCCAGCAGCCAAGCCGGGCGGGGAAACACTGAAGCTTTCTTT
V gene: TRBV5-1; J gene: TRBJ1-2; CDR3 length: 14; D gene: -; CDR3 protein: CASSPHQINYGYTF; CDR3 DNA: TGCGCCAGCAGCCCACACCAAATAAACTATGGCTACACCTTC